The 4 T cell receptor beta chains listed next were all sequenced from one sample in a study of Ad26.COV2.S vaccination and SARS-CoV-2 variants. Sequenced by immunoSEQ multiplex PCR; TCRdb stores in-frame clones only, minus some. The sample records hundreds of thousands of clones, 89% being singletons. The treatment is: roughly 20 received Ad26.COV2.S at low or high dose, single or two shots; a few received placebo; per-sample allocation not given. Samples analyzed were those drawn on day 63 after the first vaccine or placebo injection. Material: peripheral blood, obtained in a trial of Ad26.COV2.S vaccine versus placebo. The receptor set was obtained from a person between 18 and 65 years old who received the Ad26.COV2.S COVID-19 vaccine or a placebo.

The J gene is TRBJ2-7, the V gene TRBV18; D is uncertain. The germline V and J ends were trimmed by 3 bases and 6 bases, with 18 bases remaining between them. Per germline, CDR1 KGHSH and CDR2 LQKENI. The CDR3 extends over 15 amino acids. As DNA, the CDR3 is TGTGCCAGCTCACCGGTCGACCACGTATTTGGCGAGCAGTACTTC. Translation: CASSPVDHVFGEQYF.

The chain has TRBV18 and TRBJ2-7; 7 bases fit TRBD2. V was pared by 6 bases and J by 0 bases, with 8 bases of the junction left unmatched. This CDR3 is 15 amino acids long. Germline V lookup: CDR1 KGHSH, CDR2 LQKENI. The CDR3 DNA is TGTGCCAGCTCGCGCCTTACTAGCGCCTCCTACGAGCAGTACTTC. Translating it yields CASSRLTSASYEQYF.

This chain links TRBV19 with TRBJ1-3, with TRBD1 matching over 10 bases. CDR1 and CDR2 (germline): LNHDA, SQIVND (reference sequence). The CDR3 sequence is 17 residues long. Trimming at V came to 5 bases and at J to 3 bases, leaving 10 bases not matched to a gene. Here the CDR3 reads CASSLGMTGGLGNTIYF. The CDR3, as DNA: TGTGCCAGTAGTCTGGGGATGACAGGGGGCCTTGGAAACACCATATATTTT.

V gene TRBV18 combines with J gene TRBJ2-7; D is unresolved. Germline values: CDR1 KGHSH, CDR2 LQKENI. The ends were cut back, 2 bases at V and 3 bases at J, with 11 bases in the middle. The CDR3 is 14 amino acids. The CDR3 sequence is CASSPMMENYEQYF. The CDR3 nucleotides read TGTGCCAGCTCACCAATGATGGAGAACTACGAGCAGTACTTC. Filled out from reference TRBV18 and TRBJ2-7, the complete variable domain reads NAGVMQNPRHLVRRRGQEARLRCSPMKGHSHVYWYRQLPEEGLKFMVYLQKENIIDESGMPKERFSAEFPKEGPSILRIQQVVRGDSAAYFCASSPMMENYEQYFGPGTRLTVT.